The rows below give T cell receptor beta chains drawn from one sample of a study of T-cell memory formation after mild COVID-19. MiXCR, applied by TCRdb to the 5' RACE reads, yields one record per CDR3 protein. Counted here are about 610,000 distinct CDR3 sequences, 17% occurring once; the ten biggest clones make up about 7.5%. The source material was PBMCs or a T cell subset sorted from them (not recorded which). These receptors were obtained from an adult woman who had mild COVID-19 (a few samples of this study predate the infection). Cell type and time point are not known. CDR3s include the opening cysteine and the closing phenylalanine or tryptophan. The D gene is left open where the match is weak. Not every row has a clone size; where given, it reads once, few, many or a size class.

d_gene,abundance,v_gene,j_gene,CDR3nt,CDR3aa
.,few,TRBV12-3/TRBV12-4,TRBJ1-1,TGTGCCAGCAGGGCGGACAGAGCAAACACTGAAGCTTTCTTT,CASRADRANTEAFF
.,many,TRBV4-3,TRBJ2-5,TGCGCCAGCAGCCAAGAAATAGGGGGGTTCCAAGAGACCCAGTACTTC,CASSQEIGGFQETQYF
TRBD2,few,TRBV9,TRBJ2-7,TGTGCCAGCAGCGTAGATCCTAGCGGGAACTACGAGCAGTACTTC,CASSVDPSGNYEQYF
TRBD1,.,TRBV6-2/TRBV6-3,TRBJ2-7,TGTGCCAGCAGTTACTCGACGGGACAGGCGACTCCCTTCTACGAGCAGTACTTC,CASSYSTGQATPFYEQYF
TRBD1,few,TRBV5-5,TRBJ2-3,TGTGCCAGCAGTCCGGGACAGGGGAAAGATACGCAGTATTTT,CASSPGQGKDTQYF
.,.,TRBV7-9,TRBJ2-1,TGTGCCAGCAGCCAAACCCTCTCCTTAGGGGAGCAGTTCTTC,CASSQTLSLGEQFF
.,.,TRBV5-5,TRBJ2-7,TGTGCCAGCAGCTTAGAAGGGATGAGGGAGCAGTACTTC,CASSLEGMREQYF
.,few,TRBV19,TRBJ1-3,TGTGCCAGTAGTATCCTGACTGGCTCTGGAAACACCATATATTTT,CASSILTGSGNTIYF
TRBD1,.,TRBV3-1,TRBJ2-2,TGTGCCAGCAGCCAAGAGGACCGGGACAGGGGGCTTCGGAACACCGGGGAGCTGTTTTTT,CASSQEDRDRGLRNTGELFF
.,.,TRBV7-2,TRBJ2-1,TGTGCCAGCAGCTCACCCCCCAGTGGTGAGCAGTTCTTC,CASSSPPSGEQFF
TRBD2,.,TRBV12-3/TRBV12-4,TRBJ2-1,TGTGCCAGCAGAGGCTCCCCAGGGCGCGGGGGAGACTACAATGAGCAGTTCTTC,CASRGSPGRGGDYNEQFF
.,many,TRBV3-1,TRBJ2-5,TGTGCCAGCGGTGGAACTAGGGGTGAGACCCAGTACTTC,CASGGTRGETQYF
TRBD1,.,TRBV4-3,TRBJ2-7,TGCGCCAGCAGCCAAGTCCCGACGGGATCGGGACAGGGGCCCTACGAGCAGTACTTC,CASSQVPTGSGQGPYEQYF
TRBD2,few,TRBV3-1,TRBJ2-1,TGTGCCAGCAGCCCGGGACTAGCGGGAGCGTCCTACAATGAGCAGTTCTTC,CASSPGLAGASYNEQFF
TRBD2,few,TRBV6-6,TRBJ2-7,TGTGCCAGCAGTAATAGCGGGAGCAACGAGCAGTACTTC,CASSNSGSNEQYF
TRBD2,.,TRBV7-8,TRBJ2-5,TGTGCCAGCAGCTTAGTCACTAGCGGCCGCGGAGAGACCCAGTACTTC,CASSLVTSGRGETQYF
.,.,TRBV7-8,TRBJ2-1,TGTGCCAGCAGCCCCGGACAGTTCTACAATGAGCAGTTCTTC,CASSPGQFYNEQFF
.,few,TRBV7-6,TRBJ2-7,TGTGCCAGCAGCGCGGGACACCTCTACGAGCAGTACTTC,CASSAGHLYEQYF
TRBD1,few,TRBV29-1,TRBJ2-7,TGCAGCGTTGAGACAGGGGCCCCCTACGAGCAGTACTTC,CSVETGAPYEQYF
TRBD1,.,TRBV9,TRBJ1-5,TGTGCCAGCAGCGTAGGATCAGGGGGGCAGCCCCAGCATTTT,CASSVGSGGQPQHF
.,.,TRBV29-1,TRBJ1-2,TGCAGCGTTGAAGATGAGGGACGGGGCTATGGCTACACCTTC,CSVEDEGRGYGYTF
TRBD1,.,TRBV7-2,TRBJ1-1,TGTGCCAGCAGCTTCAGGGGGCCCACTGAAGCTTTCTTT,CASSFRGPTEAFF
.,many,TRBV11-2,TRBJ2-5,TGTGCCAGCAGCCTGGGTGCTTTACAAGAGACCCAGTACTTC,CASSLGALQETQYF
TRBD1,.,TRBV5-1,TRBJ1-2,TGCGCCAGCAGCTATGCTCCGGGACAGGGGGCCTATGGCTACACCTTC,CASSYAPGQGAYGYTF
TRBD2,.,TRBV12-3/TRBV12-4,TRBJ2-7,TGTGCCAGCAGTCCCAAACCGGGGGGACTCTACGAGCAGTACTTC,CASSPKPGGLYEQYF
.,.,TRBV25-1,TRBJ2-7,TGTGCCAGCAGTCGAACATACAGGGCGTGGAAGAACGAGCAGTACTTC,CASSRTYRAWKNEQYF
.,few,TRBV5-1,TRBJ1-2,TGCGCCAGCAGCTCAACAGGAGTCCTTAACTATGGCTACACCTTC,CASSSTGVLNYGYTF
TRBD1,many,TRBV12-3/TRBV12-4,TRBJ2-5,TGTGCCAGCTCTCCATGGGGCAGGGGGCAGTTTCAAGAGACCCAGTACTTC,CASSPWGRGQFQETQYF
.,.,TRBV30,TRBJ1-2,TGTGTAGGGGAAGGGAATGGCTACACCTTC,CVGEGNGYTF
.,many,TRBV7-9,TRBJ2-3,TGTGCCAGCAGCCCAGGACTGGGGCGCACAGATACGCAGTATTTT,CASSPGLGRTDTQYF
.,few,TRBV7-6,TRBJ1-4,TGTGCCAGCAGCTTATACCCCGCAACTAATGAAAAACTGTTTTTT,CASSLYPATNEKLFF
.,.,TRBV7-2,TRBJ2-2,TGTGCCAGCAGCTCAGGCCGGGGAACCGGGGAGCTGTTTTTT,CASSSGRGTGELFF
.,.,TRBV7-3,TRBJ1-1,TGTGCCAGCAGCTTAATAGGGGAAGGCACTGAAGCTTTCTTT,CASSLIGEGTEAFF
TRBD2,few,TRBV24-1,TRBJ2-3,TGTGCCACCAGCCGGACTAGAATCGGCACAGATACGCAGTATTTT,CATSRTRIGTDTQYF
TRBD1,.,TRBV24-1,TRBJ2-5,TGTGCCACCAGTGACCCGGGACAGTACCAAGAGACCCAGTACTTC,CATSDPGQYQETQYF
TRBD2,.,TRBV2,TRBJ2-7,TGTGCCAGCAGTGAATCTAGCGGGAGCTCCTACGAGCAGTACTTC,CASSESSGSSYEQYF
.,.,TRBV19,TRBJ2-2,TGTGCCAGTAGACCGGATCGATGGATCGGGGAGCTGTTTTTT,CASRPDRWIGELFF
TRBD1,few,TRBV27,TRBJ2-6,TGTGCCAGCAGACTAGGGACAGGGGCTTTCTCTGGGGCCAACGTCCTGACTTTC,CASRLGTGAFSGANVLTF
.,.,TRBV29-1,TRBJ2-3,TGCAGCGTTGAAACTAACTCAGATACGCAGTATTTT,CSVETNSDTQYF
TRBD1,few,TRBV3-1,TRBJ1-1,TGTGCCAGCAGCCAAACCGGGACAGGGACTGAAGCTTTCTTT,CASSQTGTGTEAFF
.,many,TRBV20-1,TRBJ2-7,TGCAGTGCTATAATTAGCGGCCCTCCCTACGAGCAGTACTTC,CSAIISGPPYEQYF
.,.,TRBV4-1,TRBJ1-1,TGCGCCAGCAGCCAACTAGCCAGGGGACCTGAAGCTTTCTTT,CASSQLARGPEAFF
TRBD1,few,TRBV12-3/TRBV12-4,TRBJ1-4,TGTGCCAGCAGTCCAGACAGGGAAGAAAAACTGTTTTTT,CASSPDREEKLFF
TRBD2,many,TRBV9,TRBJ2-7,TGTGCCAGCAGCGGCCCCGGGGGGGCCTACGAGCAGTACTTC,CASSGPGGAYEQYF
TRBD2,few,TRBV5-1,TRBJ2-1,TGCGCCAGCAGCCGCGGGGGGGCGGGTAATGAGCAGTTCTTC,CASSRGGAGNEQFF
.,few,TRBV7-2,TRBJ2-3,TGTGCCAGCCAAAGGGGGGGCACAGATACGCAGTATTTT,CASQRGGTDTQYF
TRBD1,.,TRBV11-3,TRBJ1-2,TGTGCCAGCAGCTTAGGGACAGGGGATAACTCACTCTACACCTTC,CASSLGTGDNSLYTF
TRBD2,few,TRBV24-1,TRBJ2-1,TGTGCCACCAGTGATGCTACTAGCGAGACATACAATGAGCAGTTCTTC,CATSDATSETYNEQFF
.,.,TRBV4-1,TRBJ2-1,TGCGCCAGCAGCCAAGTTGGTCCTCTCGCCTACAATGAGCAGTTCTTC,CASSQVGPLAYNEQFF